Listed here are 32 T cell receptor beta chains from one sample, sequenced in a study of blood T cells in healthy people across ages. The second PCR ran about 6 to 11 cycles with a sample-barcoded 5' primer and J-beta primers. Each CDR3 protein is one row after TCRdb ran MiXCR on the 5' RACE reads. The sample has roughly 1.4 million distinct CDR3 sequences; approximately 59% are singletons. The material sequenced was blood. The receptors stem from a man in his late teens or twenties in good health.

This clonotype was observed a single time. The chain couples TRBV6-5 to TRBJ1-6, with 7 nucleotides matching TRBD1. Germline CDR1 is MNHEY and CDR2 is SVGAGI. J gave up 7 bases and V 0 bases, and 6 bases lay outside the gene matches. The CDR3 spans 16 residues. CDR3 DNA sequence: TGTGCCAGCAGTTACTCGAGGGGGGACAGAAATTCACCCCTCCACTTT. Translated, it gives CASSYSRGDRNSPLHF.

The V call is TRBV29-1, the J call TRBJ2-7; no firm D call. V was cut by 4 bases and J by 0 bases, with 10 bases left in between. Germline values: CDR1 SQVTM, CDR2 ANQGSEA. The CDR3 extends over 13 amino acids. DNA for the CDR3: TGCAGCGTTGTTCCCTATTCCTCCTACGAGCAGTACTTC. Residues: CSVVPYSSYEQYF.

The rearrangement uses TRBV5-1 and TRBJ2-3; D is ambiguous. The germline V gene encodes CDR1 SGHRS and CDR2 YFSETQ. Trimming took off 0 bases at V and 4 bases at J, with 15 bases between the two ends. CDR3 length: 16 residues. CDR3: CASSLVAERTPDTQYF. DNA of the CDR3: TGCGCCAGCAGCTTGGTTGCGGAGAGAACCCCAGATACGCAGTATTTT.

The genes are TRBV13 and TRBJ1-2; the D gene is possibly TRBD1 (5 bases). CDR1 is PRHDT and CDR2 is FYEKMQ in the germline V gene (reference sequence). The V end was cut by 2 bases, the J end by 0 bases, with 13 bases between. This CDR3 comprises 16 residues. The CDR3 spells CASSLFQGWSNYGYTF. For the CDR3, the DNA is TGTGCCAGCAGCTTATTCCAGGGTTGGTCTAACTATGGCTACACCTTC.

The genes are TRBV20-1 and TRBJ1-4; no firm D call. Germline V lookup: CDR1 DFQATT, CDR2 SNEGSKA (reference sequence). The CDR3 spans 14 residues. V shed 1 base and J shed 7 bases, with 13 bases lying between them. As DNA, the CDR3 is TGCAGTGCTAGAGTCCGCAAATCGGGTGAAAAACTGTTTTTT. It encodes CSARVRKSGEKLFF.

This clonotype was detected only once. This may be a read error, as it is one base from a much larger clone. The CDR3 is CARGGETQYF. DNA for the CDR3: TGTGCCAGGGGGGGAGAGACCCAGTACTTC. The V gene is TRBV27, the J gene TRBJ2-5, with a possible D match to TRBD2 (6 bases). Germline-derived CDR1 and CDR2 are MNHEY and SMNVEV (reference sequence). V dropped 9 bases and J dropped 4 bases, with 6 bases sitting between them. CDR3 length: 10 residues.

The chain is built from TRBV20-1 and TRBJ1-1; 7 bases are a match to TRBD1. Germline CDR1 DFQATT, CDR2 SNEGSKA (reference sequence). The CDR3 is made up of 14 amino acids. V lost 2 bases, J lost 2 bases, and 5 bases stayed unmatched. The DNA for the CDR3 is TGCAGTGCTAGACCCGGGACAGTTAACACTGAAGCTTTCTTT. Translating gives CSARPGTVNTEAFF.

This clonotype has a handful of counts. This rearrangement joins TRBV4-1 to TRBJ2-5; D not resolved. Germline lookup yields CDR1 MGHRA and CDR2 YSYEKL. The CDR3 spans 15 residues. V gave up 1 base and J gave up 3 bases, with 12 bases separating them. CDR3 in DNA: TGCGCCAGCAGCCAAGGTCGAGGATTTGAAGAGACCCAGTACTTC. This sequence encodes CASSQGRGFEETQYF.

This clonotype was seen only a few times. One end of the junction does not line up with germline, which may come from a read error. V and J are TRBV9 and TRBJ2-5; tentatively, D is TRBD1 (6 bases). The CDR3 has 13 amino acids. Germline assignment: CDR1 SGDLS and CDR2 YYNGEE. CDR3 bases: TGTGCCAGCAGCGTAAGGACAGATACTACCCCGTACTTC. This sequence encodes CASSVRTDTTPYF. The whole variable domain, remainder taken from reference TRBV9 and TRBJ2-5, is DSGVTQTPKHLITATGQRVTLRCSPRSGDLSVYWYQQSLDQGLQFLIQYYNGEERAKGNILERFSAQQFPDLHSELNLSSLELGDSALYFCASSVRTDTTPYFGPGTRLLVL.

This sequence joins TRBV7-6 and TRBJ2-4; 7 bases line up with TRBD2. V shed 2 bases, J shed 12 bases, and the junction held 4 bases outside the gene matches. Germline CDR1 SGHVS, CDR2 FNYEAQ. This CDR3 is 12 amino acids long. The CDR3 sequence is CASSLWGGPQYF. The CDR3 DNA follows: TGTGCCAGCAGCTTATGGGGGGGACCTCAGTACTTC.

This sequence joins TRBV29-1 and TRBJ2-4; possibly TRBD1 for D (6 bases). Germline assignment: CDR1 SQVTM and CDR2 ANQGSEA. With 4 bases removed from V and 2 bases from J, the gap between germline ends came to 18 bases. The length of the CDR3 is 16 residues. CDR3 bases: TGCAGCGTTGTCCTTGGGGGCCGGGTACCCAAAAACATTCAGTACTTC. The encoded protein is CSVVLGGRVPKNIQYF.

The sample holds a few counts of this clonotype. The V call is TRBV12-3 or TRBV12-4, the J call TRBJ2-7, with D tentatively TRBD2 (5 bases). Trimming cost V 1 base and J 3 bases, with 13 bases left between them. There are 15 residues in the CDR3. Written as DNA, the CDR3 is TGTGCCAGCAGTTTAGTCCTAGCAGAACACTACGAGCAGTACTTC. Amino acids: CASSLVLAEHYEQYF.

The CDR3 region has the DNA TGTGCCATAGGGACTAGCTTATACAATGAGCAGTTCTTC. This codes for CAIGTSLYNEQFF. The J gene is TRBJ2-1, the V gene TRBV6-2 or TRBV6-3; 9 bases agree with TRBD2. Germline CDR1 and CDR2: MNHEY and SVGEGT. With 10 bases clipped from V and 4 bases from J, the junction kept 5 bases outside the gene matches. The CDR3 length is 13 residues.

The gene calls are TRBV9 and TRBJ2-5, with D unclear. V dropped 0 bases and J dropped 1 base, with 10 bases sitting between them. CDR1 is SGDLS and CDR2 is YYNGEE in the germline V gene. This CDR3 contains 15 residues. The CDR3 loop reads CASSVEADPQETQYF. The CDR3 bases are TGTGCCAGCAGCGTAGAGGCGGACCCCCAAGAGACCCAGTACTTC.

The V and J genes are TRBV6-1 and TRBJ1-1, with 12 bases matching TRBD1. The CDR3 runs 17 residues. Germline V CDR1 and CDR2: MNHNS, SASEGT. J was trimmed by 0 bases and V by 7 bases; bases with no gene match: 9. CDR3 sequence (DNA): TGTGCCAGCACCGGACCGGGACAGGGGGCTTTGAACACTGAAGCTTTCTTT. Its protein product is CASTGPGQGALNTEAFF.

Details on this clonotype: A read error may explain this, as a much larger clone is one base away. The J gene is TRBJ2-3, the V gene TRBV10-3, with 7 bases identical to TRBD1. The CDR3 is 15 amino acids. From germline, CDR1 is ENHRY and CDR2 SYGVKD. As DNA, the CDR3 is TGTGCCATCAGTGCAGGACAGGCGCTCACAGATATGCAGTATTTT. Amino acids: CAISAGQALTDMQYF.

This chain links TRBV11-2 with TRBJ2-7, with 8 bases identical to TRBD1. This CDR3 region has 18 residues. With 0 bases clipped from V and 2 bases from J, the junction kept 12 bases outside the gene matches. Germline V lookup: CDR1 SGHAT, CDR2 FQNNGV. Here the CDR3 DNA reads TGTGCCAGCAGCTTAGAAATGTCGCCCGGACAGGGTGCCTACGAGCAGTACTTC. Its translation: CASSLEMSPGQGAYEQYF.

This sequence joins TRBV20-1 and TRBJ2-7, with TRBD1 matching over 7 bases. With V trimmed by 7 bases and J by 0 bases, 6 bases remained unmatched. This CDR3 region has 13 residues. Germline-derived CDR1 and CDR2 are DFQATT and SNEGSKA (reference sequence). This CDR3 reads CSVGYRGSYEQYF. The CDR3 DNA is TGCAGTGTCGGCTACAGGGGCTCCTACGAGCAGTACTTC.

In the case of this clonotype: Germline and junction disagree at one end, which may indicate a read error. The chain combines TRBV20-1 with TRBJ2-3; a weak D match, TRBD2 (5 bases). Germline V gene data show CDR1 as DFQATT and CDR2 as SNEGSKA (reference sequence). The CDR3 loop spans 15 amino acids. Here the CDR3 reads CSAGDRAESTDTQYF. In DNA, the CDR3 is TGCAGTGCTGGAGATAGAGCGGAAAGCACAGATACGCAGTATTTT.

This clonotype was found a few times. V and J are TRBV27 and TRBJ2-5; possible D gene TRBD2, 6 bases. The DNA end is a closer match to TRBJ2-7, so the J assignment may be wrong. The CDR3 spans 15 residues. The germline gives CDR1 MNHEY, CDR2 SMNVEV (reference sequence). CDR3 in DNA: TGTGCCAGCAGTTTATCGATATTAACGGGGGACGAGCAGTACTTC. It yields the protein CASSLSILTGDEQYF.

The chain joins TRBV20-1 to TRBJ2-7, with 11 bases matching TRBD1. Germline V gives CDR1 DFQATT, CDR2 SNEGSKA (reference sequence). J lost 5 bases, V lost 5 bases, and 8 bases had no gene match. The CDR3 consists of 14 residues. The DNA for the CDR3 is TGCAGTGCTTCCGGGACAGGGGGTTATGACGAGCAGTACTTC. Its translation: CSASGTGGYDEQYF.

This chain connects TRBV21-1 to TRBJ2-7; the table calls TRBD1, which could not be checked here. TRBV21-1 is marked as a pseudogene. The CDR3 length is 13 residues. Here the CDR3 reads CASQRRGYYEQYF. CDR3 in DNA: TGTGCCAGTCAACGTCGGGGGTACTACGAGCAGTACTTC.

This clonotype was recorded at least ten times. The CDR3 sequence: CAISGGRSTEGYTF. The CDR3 bases are TGTGCCATCAGTGGGGGACGGAGTACGGAAGGCTACACCTTC. The J gene is TRBJ1-2, the V gene TRBV10-3; TRBD1 is a possible D gene (5 bases). Trimming took off 4 bases at V and 8 bases at J, with 17 bases between the two ends. Germline-derived CDR1 and CDR2 are ENHRY and SYGVKD. There are 14 residues in the CDR3.

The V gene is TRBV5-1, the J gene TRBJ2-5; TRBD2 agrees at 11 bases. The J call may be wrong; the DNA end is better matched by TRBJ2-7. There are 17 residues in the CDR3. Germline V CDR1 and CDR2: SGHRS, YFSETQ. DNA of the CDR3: TGCGCCAGCAGCTTGGGGACTAGCGGGCCTTTTTACGACGAGCAGTACTTC. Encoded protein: CASSLGTSGPFYDEQYF.

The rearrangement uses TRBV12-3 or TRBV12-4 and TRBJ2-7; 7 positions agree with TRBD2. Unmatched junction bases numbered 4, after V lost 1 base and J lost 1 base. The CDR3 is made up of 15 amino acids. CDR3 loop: CASSLEGGSSYEQYF. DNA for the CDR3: TGTGCCAGCAGTTTAGAGGGAGGGAGTTCCTACGAGCAGTACTTC.

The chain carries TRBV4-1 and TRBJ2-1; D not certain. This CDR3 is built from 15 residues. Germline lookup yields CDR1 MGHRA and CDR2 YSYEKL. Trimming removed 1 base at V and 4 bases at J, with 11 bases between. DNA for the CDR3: TGCGCCAGCAGCCAAGTCGTCACTCCGTACAATGAGCAGTTCTTC. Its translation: CASSQVVTPYNEQFF.

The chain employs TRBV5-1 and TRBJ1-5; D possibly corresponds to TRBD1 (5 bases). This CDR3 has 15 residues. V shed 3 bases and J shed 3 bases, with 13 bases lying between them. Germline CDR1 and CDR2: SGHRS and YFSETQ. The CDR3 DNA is TGCGCCAGCAGCTGGGCTGGGGGGACCAATCAGCCCCAGCATTTT. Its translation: CASSWAGGTNQPQHF.

The CDR3 sequence is CASSHTGLVQYF. CDR3 in DNA: TGTGCCAGCAGCCATACCGGACTAGTTCAGTACTTC. The rearrangement links TRBV5-6 to TRBJ2-4; 7 bases match TRBD2. The CDR3 contains 12 residues. CDR1 SGHDT and CDR2 YYEEEE come from the germline V gene. V was clipped by 4 bases and J by 11 bases; unmatched bases: 6.

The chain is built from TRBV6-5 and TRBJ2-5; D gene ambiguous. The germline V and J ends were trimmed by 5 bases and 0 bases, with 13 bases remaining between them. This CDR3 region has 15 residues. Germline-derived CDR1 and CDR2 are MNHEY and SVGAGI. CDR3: CASSTVPGDQETQYF. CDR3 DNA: TGTGCCAGCAGTACGGTGCCAGGTGACCAAGAGACCCAGTACTTC.

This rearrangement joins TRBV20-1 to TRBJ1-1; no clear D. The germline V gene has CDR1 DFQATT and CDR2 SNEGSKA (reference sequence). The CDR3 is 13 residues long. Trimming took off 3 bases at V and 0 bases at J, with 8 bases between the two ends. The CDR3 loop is CSARGYMNTEAFF. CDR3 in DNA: TGCAGTGCTAGGGGGTATATGAACACTGAAGCTTTCTTT.

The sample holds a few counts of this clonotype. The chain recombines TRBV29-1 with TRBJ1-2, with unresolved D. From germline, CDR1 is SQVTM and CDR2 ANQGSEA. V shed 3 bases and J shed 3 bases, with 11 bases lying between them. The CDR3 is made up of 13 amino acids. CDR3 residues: CSVENEGDYGYTF. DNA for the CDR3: TGCAGCGTTGAGAACGAGGGTGACTATGGCTACACCTTC.

The CDR3, as DNA: TGTGCCAGCAAAGGCGGTTTGGACTATGGCTACACCTTC. Its translation: CASKGGLDYGYTF. The V and J genes are TRBV25-1 and TRBJ1-2; D unclear. The CDR3 contains 13 residues. Germline V lookup: CDR1 MGHDK, CDR2 SYGVNS. The ends were cut back, 7 bases at V and 3 bases at J, with 12 bases in the middle.